This T cell receptor (beta chain) was sequenced during a study of identical twins. MiXCR was run by TCRdb on the 5' RACE reads, yielding one entry per CDR3 protein. The table records about 520,000 distinct CDR3 sequences, less than 25% of them present only once. This clonotype showed up just a few times. These data were likewise used in another study, on T cells expressing NK-cell markers. That source adds: TCR beta repertoires came from sorted CD3+CD56+NKG2C+, CD3+CD56+NKG2C- and CD3+CD56-NKG2C+ T cells. The authors sequenced eight donors, of whom seven were HCMV-seropositive and one was seronegative. Several experiments added an anti-gamma-delta TCR antibody to sort only alpha-beta TCR T cells.

The sample taken for sequencing was CD4+ T cells sorted from blood. The TCR originated in a woman aged 18-29 years in good health.

CDR3 coding DNA: TGTGCCAGCAGCCCGCTTAGTGGCACTGAAGCTTTCTTT. Translating it yields CASSPLSGTEAFF. V and J are TRBV11-2 and TRBJ1-1; D remains ambiguous. The germline V and J ends were trimmed by 5 bases and 4 bases, with 11 bases remaining between them. There are 13 residues in the CDR3. Germline CDR1 is SGHAT and CDR2 is FQNNGV.